The clone carrying this TCR beta chain was picked up a small number of times. The data were obtained in a study of cytotoxic CD8 clonotypes in ibrutinib-treated CLL. TCRdb's copy holds only in-frame clones and misses some; the assay was immunoSEQ multiplex PCR. The data contain about 36,000 clones, 71% of them singletons. Germline CDR1 MGHDK, CDR2 SYGVNS. There are 16 residues in the CDR3. Trimming cost V 4 bases and J 6 bases, with 18 bases left between them. The TCR comes from a human donor with chronic lymphocytic leukemia. Sequencing was performed on PBMCs, taken at disease progression, from a patient treated with ibrutinib. V is TRBV25-1 and J is TRBJ2-2, with D perhaps being TRBD1 or TRBD2 (5 bases each). The CDR3 nucleotides are TGTGCCAGCAGTGGGGGCCCGGGGAATGCCCCCGGGGAGCTGTTTTTT. Protein product: CASSGGPGNAPGELFF.